The source of this T cell receptor beta chain is a study of blood T cell repertoires in COVID-19. Per the germline V gene, CDR1 is SGHNT and CDR2 is YYREEE (reference sequence). CDR3 length: 15 amino acids. Trimming pared 4 bases from V and 0 bases from J, leaving 13 bases between. Profiled with immunoSEQ multiplex PCR; TCRdb holds only in-frame clones, not every one. The data hold approximately 200,000 clones, with 83% observed a single time. The sequence was collected from a woman in her forties or fifties with acute or convalescent COVID-19. This sequence joins TRBV5-4 and TRBJ1-2; TRBD1 might be the D (6 bases). The sample comprised peripheral blood. The CDR3 nucleotides read TGTGCCAGCAGCACCTCAGGGGTTTCTAACTATGGCTACACCTTC. The encoded protein is CASSTSGVSNYGYTF.